The 32 T cell receptor beta chains below all came from one sample that was sequenced in a study of T cell changes during pregnancy in multiple sclerosis. Libraries were prepared by immunoSEQ multiplex PCR; TCRdb keeps only in-frame clonotypes and omits some of them. Of approximately 130,000 clones in the sample, over 85% were seen once. Sequencing used peripheral blood, obtained before pregnancy. These receptor sequences come from a female donor with multiple sclerosis, enrolled in a pregnancy study.

The CDR3, as DNA: TGTGCCAGTAATTACGTCGAGGGAAAACTGTTTTTT. As protein: CASNYVEGKLFF. This chain connects TRBV19 to TRBJ1-4, with D unresolved. Trimming stripped 7 bases from V and 10 bases from J, with 13 bases between. CDR3 length: 12 amino acids. Germline lookup yields CDR1 LNHDA and CDR2 SQIVND (reference sequence).

The DNA for the CDR3 is TGCAGCGTTGTGGGGACTAGCGGTAAATTACTCTACGAGCAGTACTTC. Residues: CSVVGTSGKLLYEQYF. The V call is TRBV29-1, the J call TRBJ2-7, with 11 nucleotides matching TRBD2. J lost 3 bases, V lost 4 bases, and 11 bases had no gene match. CDR1 and CDR2 (germline): SQVTM, ANQGSEA. The CDR3 runs to 16 residues.

The chain joins TRBV18 to TRBJ1-5, with D possibly matching TRBD1 (6 bases). V dropped 2 bases and J dropped 5 bases, with 16 bases sitting between them. Germline V gives CDR1 KGHSH, CDR2 LQKENI. The CDR3 is made up of 16 amino acids. The DNA for the CDR3 is TGTGCCAGCTCACCAGGGGGCCGGATATTTGATCAGCCCCAGCATTTT. Amino acids: CASSPGGRIFDQPQHF.

This rearrangement joins TRBV9 to TRBJ2-2; D is uncertain. The CDR3 contains 16 residues. Germline CDR1 SGDLS, CDR2 YYNGEE. V lost 0 bases and J lost 2, with 11 bases in between. This CDR3 is CASSVASVPNTGELFF. CDR3 DNA: TGTGCCAGCAGCGTAGCAAGCGTGCCCAACACCGGGGAGCTGTTTTTT.

A single count supports this clone. The chain uses TRBV7-7 and TRBJ2-2; a weak D match, TRBD1 (6 bases). Germline assignment: CDR1 SSHAT and CDR2 FNYEAQ (reference sequence). The germline V and J ends were trimmed by 5 bases and 6 bases, with 10 bases remaining between them. CDR3 length equals 13 residues. The DNA for the CDR3 is TGTGCCAGCAGCCCCGAGGGGGCCGGGGAGCTGTTTTTT. Its translation is CASSPEGAGELFF.

The chain uses TRBV12-5 and TRBJ2-1, with 7 bases that match TRBD1. The germline gives CDR1 LGHNT, CDR2 FRNRAP. V shed 1 base and J 2 bases; nucleotides not matched to a gene: 2. The CDR3 is made up of 15 amino acids. CDR3 sequence reads: CASGLGQGAYNEQFF. DNA for the CDR3: TGTGCTAGTGGTTTGGGTCAGGGGGCCTACAATGAGCAGTTCTTC.

The chain employs TRBV10-3 and TRBJ2-3, with D perhaps matching TRBD1 (5 bases). V was trimmed by 10 bases and J by 0 bases, leaving 17 bases between them. The V gene's germline CDR1 is ENHRY and CDR2 SYGVKD. The CDR3 is made up of 15 amino acids. The chain's CDR3 is CASRWQGDSTDTQYF. The CDR3 nucleotides are TGTGCCAGCCGATGGCAGGGCGACAGCACAGATACGCAGTATTTT.

The chain recombines TRBV2 with TRBJ2-1; TRBD2 might be the D (6 bases). The CDR3 extends over 15 amino acids. From germline, CDR1 is SNHLY and CDR2 FYNNEI. Trimming pared 4 bases from V and 4 bases from J, leaving 14 bases between. The CDR3 loop is CASSGLRGKYNEQFF. The DNA for the CDR3 is TGTGCCAGCAGTGGGCTTCGGGGGAAGTACAATGAGCAGTTCTTC.

V usage is TRBV5-1 and J usage is TRBJ2-7; 9 bases are a match to TRBD2. The CDR3 spans 14 residues. The germline CDR1 and CDR2 sequences are SGHRS and YFSETQ. Unmatched junction bases numbered 3, after V lost 0 bases and J lost 5 bases. Here the CDR3 DNA reads TGCGCCAGCAGCTTGGCTAGCGGGAACAACGAGCAGTACTTC. Translated: CASSLASGNNEQYF.

The V call is TRBV27, the J call TRBJ2-1; 11 bases are a match to TRBD2. The CDR3 runs to 16 residues. V gave up 5 bases and J gave up 4 bases; unmatched junction bases: 7. The germline gives CDR1 MNHEY, CDR2 SMNVEV (reference sequence). The CDR3 DNA follows: TGTGCCAGCAGTGTTTCTAGCGGGAGGATATACAATGAGCAGTTCTTC. It codes for CASSVSSGRIYNEQFF.

A single count supports this clone. The rearrangement links TRBV15 to TRBJ2-1; D is possibly TRBD2 (6 bases). The V gene lost 5 bases and the J gene lost 7 bases, with 15 bases spanning the gap. This CDR3 has 14 amino acids. Germline V gene sequence: CDR1 LNHNV, CDR2 YYDKDF (reference sequence). CDR3 loop: CATSPRLEGNEQFF. For the CDR3, the DNA is TGTGCCACCAGCCCCCGACTAGAAGGAAATGAGCAGTTCTTC.

The V call is TRBV9, the J call TRBJ2-2; TRBD1 aligns across 7 bases. CDR1 is SGDLS, CDR2 YYNGEE, per germline. The ends lost 0 bases at V and 8 bases at J; junction bases unmatched: 4. The CDR3 totals 14 residues. The chain's CDR3 is CASSVGTGPGELFF. The DNA of the CDR3 is TGTGCCAGCAGCGTAGGGACAGGTCCTGGGGAGCTGTTTTTT. Full variable domain (remainder filled in from reference TRBV9 and TRBJ2-2): DSGVTQTPKHLITATGQRVTLRCSPRSGDLSVYWYQQSLDQGLQFLIQYYNGEERAKGNILERFSAQQFPDLHSELNLSSLELGDSALYFCASSVGTGPGELFFGEGSRLTVL.

Of note for this clone: Other DNA sequences in this sample translate to the same CDR3. The J gene is TRBJ1-1, the V gene TRBV6-5; no clear D. This CDR3 is built from 14 residues. Deletions cut 3 bases from V and 4 bases from J, with 12 bases between. Looked up from germline, CDR1 is MNHEY and CDR2 is SVGAGI. The CDR3 bases are TGTGCCAGCAGTTATTTAGAGGTCGCCACTGAAGCTTTCTTT. It specifies CASSYLEVATEAFF.

This chain joins TRBV29-1 and TRBJ2-1; 9 nucleotides match TRBD1. The CDR3 spans 13 residues. Germline V CDR1 and CDR2: SQVTM, ANQGSEA. Trimming at V came to 7 bases and at J to 2 bases, leaving 3 bases not matched to a gene. CDR3: CSADRGAYNEQFF. In nucleotides, the CDR3 is TGCAGCGCTGACAGGGGGGCCTACAATGAGCAGTTCTTC.

The rearrangement uses TRBV30 and TRBJ1-1; no reliable D call. The CDR3 runs 13 residues. The V end lost 0 bases, the J end lost 3 bases, and 8 bases lay between the germline ends. CDR1 is GTSNPN and CDR2 is SVGIG in the germline V gene (reference sequence). The CDR3 DNA follows: TGTGCCTGGAGTGTATCGAGTTACACTGAAGCTTTCTTT. This sequence encodes CAWSVSSYTEAFF. The full variable domain, its missing parts supplied by reference TRBV30 and TRBJ1-1, is SQTIHQWPATLVQPVGSPLSLECTVEGTSNPNLYWYRQAAGRGLQLLFYSVGIGQISSEVPQNLSASRPQDRQFILSSKKLLLSDSGFYLCAWSVSSYTEAFFGQGTRLTVV.

CDR3: CASTAGDRGAFF. CDR3 coding DNA: TGTGCCAGCACTGCGGGGGACAGGGGCGCTTTCTTT. The chain combines TRBV2 with TRBJ1-1, with 10 bases aligning to TRBD1. Looked up from germline, CDR1 is SNHLY and CDR2 is FYNNEI. This CDR3 contains 12 residues. V was pared by 7 bases and J by 11 bases, with 7 bases of the junction left unmatched.

V gene TRBV5-5 combines with J gene TRBJ2-1; maybe TRBD2 (5 bases). This CDR3 has 15 residues. V gave up 5 bases and J gave up 2 bases, with 14 bases separating them. The germline gives CDR1 SGHKS, CDR2 YYEKEE (reference sequence). This chain's CDR3 is CASRFSVLAYNEQFF. CDR3 coding DNA: TGTGCCAGCAGGTTTAGCGTGCTTGCCTACAATGAGCAGTTCTTC.

This sequence joins TRBV7-8 and TRBJ1-5; 7 nucleotides match TRBD1. The CDR3 contains 13 residues. Germline assignment: CDR1 SGHVS and CDR2 FQNEAQ. J was trimmed by 7 bases and V by 3 bases; bases with no gene match: 3. This chain's CDR3 is CASSLAGGQPQHF. The CDR3 DNA sequence: TGTGCCAGCAGCTTGGCAGGGGGACAGCCCCAGCATTTT.

The chain joins TRBV5-1 to TRBJ2-1, with 10 bases that match TRBD2. This CDR3 is 16 amino acids long. The germline gives CDR1 SGHRS, CDR2 YFSETQ. V shed 0 bases, J shed 8 bases, and the junction held 8 bases outside the gene matches. The DNA for the CDR3 is TGCGCCAGCAGCTTGGCTAGCGGGAGTTCTCTCCATGAGCAGTTCTTC. It translates to CASSLASGSSLHEQFF.

The rearrangement joins TRBV19 to TRBJ2-5; 8 bases fit TRBD1. The CDR3 covers 15 residues. Trimming removed 5 bases from V and 1 base from J; junction bases left unmatched: 6. Germline-derived CDR1 and CDR2 are LNHDA and SQIVND (reference sequence). Here the CDR3 DNA reads TGTGCCAGTAGTGGACAGGGACACTTCCAAGAGACCCAGTACTTC. Translated, it gives CASSGQGHFQETQYF.

The rearrangement joins TRBV7-2 to TRBJ1-6; a possible D gene is TRBD1 (5 bases). CDR1 is SGHTA, CDR2 FQGNSA, per germline. The V end lost 6 bases, the J end lost 7 bases, and 22 bases lay between the germline ends. The CDR3 consists of 17 residues. The CDR3 DNA reads as TGTGCCAGCAGTTCCATACACAAACCTAGGGGAAATTCACCCCTCCACTTT. As protein: CASSSIHKPRGNSPLHF.

V usage is TRBV6-6 and J usage is TRBJ1-4; no firm D call. Germline V CDR1 and CDR2: MNHNY, SVGAGI (reference sequence). The CDR3 is made up of 14 amino acids. V dropped 5 bases and J dropped 3 bases, with 10 bases sitting between them. CDR3 sequence reads: CASSLRRPNEKLFF. CDR3 bases: TGTGCCAGCAGTCTGCGGAGACCTAATGAAAAACTGTTTTTT.

V is TRBV5-1 and J is TRBJ2-6, with TRBD1 matching over 12 bases. There are 20 residues in the CDR3. Germline V gene sequence: CDR1 SGHRS, CDR2 YFSETQ. The ends lost 1 base at V and 0 bases at J; junction bases unmatched: 8. Here the CDR3 reads CASSLWGQGAPSSGANVLTF. The DNA for the CDR3 is TGCGCCAGCAGCTTGTGGGGACAGGGGGCGCCTAGCTCTGGGGCCAACGTCCTGACTTTC.

Concerning this clone: This specimen includes other DNA sequences encoding the same CDR3. The V and J genes are TRBV9 and TRBJ2-5, with D perhaps matching TRBD2 (5 bases). The ends were cut back, 2 bases at V and 2 bases at J, with 7 bases in the middle. This CDR3 has 13 residues. Germline CDR1 and CDR2: SGDLS and YYNGEE. As DNA, the CDR3 is TGTGCCAGCAGCGTGGACTCACAAGAGACCCAGTACTTC. It codes for CASSVDSQETQYF. The whole variable domain, remainder taken from reference TRBV9 and TRBJ2-5, is DSGVTQTPKHLITATGQRVTLRCSPRSGDLSVYWYQQSLDQGLQFLIQYYNGEERAKGNILERFSAQQFPDLHSELNLSSLELGDSALYFCASSVDSQETQYFGPGTRLLVL.

The chain has TRBV7-9 and TRBJ2-3; tentative D call: TRBD1 (6 bases). This CDR3 spans 15 amino acids. Germline CDR1 SEHNR, CDR2 FQNEAQ (reference sequence). Trimming stripped 3 bases from V and 0 bases from J, with 10 bases between. The CDR3 coding sequence is TGTGCCAGCAGCTTGTGGACAGATAGCACAGATACGCAGTATTTT. Protein product: CASSLWTDSTDTQYF.

The chain joins TRBV29-1 to TRBJ1-1; 7 bases agree with TRBD1. Looked up from germline, CDR1 is SQVTM and CDR2 is ANQGSEA. The CDR3 extends over 14 amino acids. V dropped 4 bases and J dropped 4; count of bases not matched to a gene: 9. Here the CDR3 reads CSVVKGQRSTEAFF. CDR3 DNA sequence: TGCAGCGTTGTTAAGGGACAGAGGAGCACTGAAGCTTTCTTT.

The chain recombines TRBV19 with TRBJ2-2; a weak D match, TRBD2 (5 bases). V was trimmed by 4 bases and J by 6 bases, leaving 18 bases between them. The germline V gene encodes CDR1 LNHDA and CDR2 SQIVND (reference sequence). The CDR3 consists of 16 residues. This CDR3 is CASSTTARVSAGELFF. Written as DNA, the CDR3 is TGTGCCAGTAGTACCACCGCGAGGGTGTCGGCCGGGGAGCTGTTTTTT.

The genes are TRBV5-1 and TRBJ2-6, with 7 bases aligning to TRBD1. Trimming removed 3 bases from V and 0 bases from J; junction bases left unmatched: 6. CDR1 SGHRS and CDR2 YFSETQ come from the germline V gene. CDR3 size: 17 residues. This CDR3 reads CASSSGTVHSGANVLTF. DNA of the CDR3: TGCGCCAGCAGCTCCGGGACAGTACACTCTGGGGCCAACGTCCTGACTTTC.

V usage is TRBV6-5 and J usage is TRBJ2-1; 8 positions agree with TRBD2. Trimming removed 4 bases from V and 2 bases from J; junction bases left unmatched: 4. The germline CDR1 and CDR2 sequences are MNHEY and SVGAGI. The CDR3 runs 15 residues. Here the CDR3 DNA reads TGTGCCAGCAGTTCGGGACTAGACCCCTACAATGAGCAGTTCTTC. Its translation: CASSSGLDPYNEQFF.

This chain joins TRBV6-6 and TRBJ2-1, with TRBD1 as a possible D gene (7 bases). V dropped 6 bases and J dropped 6 bases, with 12 bases sitting between them. This CDR3 spans 13 amino acids. Germline V gene data show CDR1 as MNHNY and CDR2 as SVGAGI (reference sequence). CDR3 in DNA: TGTGCCAGCAGCAGGGGGGACGTCAATGAGCAGTTCTTC. Protein product: CASSRGDVNEQFF.

This CDR3 reads CASKGDGYTF. In nucleotides, the CDR3 is TGTGCCAGCAAAGGGGATGGCTACACCTTC. This chain uses TRBV9 with TRBJ1-2, with D possibly TRBD1 on 5 matching bases. Germline assignment: CDR1 SGDLS and CDR2 YYNGEE. Trimming shortened V by 6 bases and J by 6 bases, and 6 bases separated the two germline ends. The CDR3 contains 10 residues.

The chain is built from TRBV30 and TRBJ2-7; the match to TRBD1 covers 7 bases. The V gene's germline CDR1 is GTSNPN and CDR2 SVGIG (reference sequence). CDR3 length: 17 amino acids. Losses at the gene ends were 2 bases for V and 1 base for J; bases not matched to a gene: 14. CDR3 coding DNA: TGTGCCTGGAGTAGGACCCCGCCGCAGGGGGTTTCCTACGAGCAGTACTTC. Protein sequence: CAWSRTPPQGVSYEQYF.